The rows below give T cell receptor beta chains drawn from one sample of a study of T cells in tuberculosis. The repertoire was sequenced with immunoSEQ multiplex PCR; TCRdb's copy has only in-frame clones and lacks some. The profile shows 40,000 to 45,000 clones, over 90% of them singletons. Sequenced: PBMCs. Source of these receptors: a donor between 10 and 35 years old with latent tuberculosis or without tuberculosis infection. CDR3s include the opening cysteine and the closing phenylalanine or tryptophan. Each record gives: V gene, D gene, J gene, clone size, CDR3 length, CDR3 DNA, CDR3 protein. D genes are given only for firm matches. A row's size may be missing; if present it is once, few, many or a size class.

v_gene: TRBV5-6; d_gene: TRBD2; j_gene: TRBJ2-5; abundance: NA; len: 17; CDR3nt: TGTGCCAGCAGCTTGGTGGGTAGCGGGGGCCAACAAGAGACCCAGTACTTC; CDR3aa: CASSLVGSGGQQETQYF
v_gene: TRBV5-1; d_gene: TRBD2; j_gene: TRBJ2-3; abundance: once; len: 14; CDR3nt: TGCGCCAGCAGCTACGGGGGGGCCGCAGATACGCAGTATTTT; CDR3aa: CASSYGGAADTQYF
v_gene: TRBV28; d_gene: TRBD1; j_gene: TRBJ1-2; abundance: NA; len: 13; CDR3nt: TGTGCCAGCAGTTTTACAGGGGCCCATGGCTACACCTTC; CDR3aa: CASSFTGAHGYTF
v_gene: TRBV12-5; d_gene: NA; j_gene: TRBJ2-7; abundance: NA; len: 15; CDR3nt: TGTGCTAGTGGTTTGGTGCAGGGGTATTCCTACGAGCAGTACTTC; CDR3aa: CASGLVQGYSYEQYF
v_gene: TRBV7-3; d_gene: NA; j_gene: TRBJ1-1; abundance: NA; len: 13; CDR3nt: TGTGCCAGCAGCTCGGGACAGAACACTGAAGCTTTCTTT; CDR3aa: CASSSGQNTEAFF
v_gene: TRBV30; d_gene: NA; j_gene: TRBJ1-2; abundance: NA; len: 15; CDR3nt: TGTGCCTGGATCTGGAGGCTCCGGGGTAACTATGGCTACACCTTC; CDR3aa: CAWIWRLRGNYGYTF
v_gene: TRBV30; d_gene: NA; j_gene: TRBJ1-2; abundance: once; len: 12; CDR3nt: TGTGCCTGGAGTGGGGGAGGTTCTGCCGTCTCCTTC; CDR3aa: CAWSGGGSAVSF
v_gene: TRBV25-1; d_gene: TRBD2; j_gene: TRBJ2-1; abundance: NA; len: 14; CDR3nt: TGTGCCAGCAAGGGAGCGGGAAGCTACAATGAGCAGTTCTTC; CDR3aa: CASKGAGSYNEQFF
v_gene: TRBV4-1; d_gene: TRBD1; j_gene: TRBJ2-1; abundance: NA; len: 17; CDR3nt: TGCGCCAGCAGCCAAGCCTCAGCCGGGACAGGGGTCAATGAGCAGTTCTTC; CDR3aa: CASSQASAGTGVNEQFF
v_gene: TRBV5-1; d_gene: TRBD1; j_gene: TRBJ1-5; abundance: NA; len: 14; CDR3nt: TGCGCCAGCAGCTCCGGGACAGAGAATCAGCCCCAGCATTTT; CDR3aa: CASSSGTENQPQHF
v_gene: TRBV11-2; d_gene: TRBD2; j_gene: TRBJ2-7; abundance: NA; len: 16; CDR3nt: TGTGCCAGCAGCCGAGCGATCGGTAGCGGGCCTGGCGAGCAGTACTTC; CDR3aa: CASSRAIGSGPGEQYF
v_gene: TRBV6-5; d_gene: TRBD1; j_gene: TRBJ1-2; abundance: NA; len: 14; CDR3nt: TGTGCCAGCAGTTATTATCGACAGGGGGCTGGCTACACCTTC; CDR3aa: CASSYYRQGAGYTF
v_gene: TRBV6-5; d_gene: NA; j_gene: TRBJ1-2; abundance: NA; len: 14; CDR3nt: TGTGCCAGCAGTCCCGGGGAGGCCTACTATGGCTACACCTTC; CDR3aa: CASSPGEAYYGYTF
v_gene: TRBV5-6; d_gene: NA; j_gene: TRBJ1-1; abundance: NA; len: 13; CDR3nt: TGTGCCAGCAGCCCAGGGGTTAACACTGAAGCTTTCTTT; CDR3aa: CASSPGVNTEAFF
v_gene: TRBV7-8; d_gene: TRBD1; j_gene: TRBJ2-1; abundance: NA; len: 15; CDR3nt: TGTGCCAGCAGCCCCCGGGACAGGGGGCGGGATGAGCAGTTCTTC; CDR3aa: CASSPRDRGRDEQFF
v_gene: TRBV7-9; d_gene: NA; j_gene: TRBJ2-3; abundance: once; len: 16; CDR3nt: TGTGCCAGCAGCACCACCCGCACTACTAGCACAGATACGCAGTATTTT; CDR3aa: CASSTTRTTSTDTQYF
v_gene: TRBV6-5; d_gene: NA; j_gene: TRBJ2-1; abundance: once; len: 16; CDR3nt: TGTGCCAGCAGTTCCTCGACCGGGAGCTCCTACAATGAGCAGTTCTTC; CDR3aa: CASSSSTGSSYNEQFF
v_gene: TRBV18; d_gene: NA; j_gene: TRBJ1-4; abundance: NA; len: 14; CDR3nt: TGTGCCAGCTCTCTGTCAGCAACTAATGAAAAACTGTTTTTT; CDR3aa: CASSLSATNEKLFF
v_gene: TRBV7-2; d_gene: NA; j_gene: TRBJ2-3; abundance: NA; len: 12; CDR3nt: TGTGCCAGCAGCCTGAGCACAGATACGCAGTATTTT; CDR3aa: CASSLSTDTQYF
v_gene: TRBV19; d_gene: NA; j_gene: TRBJ2-1; abundance: NA; len: 13; CDR3nt: TGTGCCAGTAGTAAGAGCTCCTACAATGAGCAGTTCTTC; CDR3aa: CASSKSSYNEQFF
v_gene: TRBV6-5; d_gene: TRBD1; j_gene: TRBJ1-1; abundance: NA; len: 12; CDR3nt: TGTGCCAGCAGTCTGGACAGGGGGCTGGCGTTCTTT; CDR3aa: CASSLDRGLAFF
v_gene: TRBV30; d_gene: TRBD1; j_gene: TRBJ1-5; abundance: NA; len: 13; CDR3nt: TGTGCCTGGACGCCCGACAGGGCGCAGCCCCAGCATTTT; CDR3aa: CAWTPDRAQPQHF
v_gene: TRBV5-1; d_gene: NA; j_gene: TRBJ2-6; abundance: NA; len: 16; CDR3nt: TGCGCCAGCAGCTCCTTCCTCAGCTCTGGGGCCAACGTCCTGACTTTC; CDR3aa: CASSSFLSSGANVLTF
v_gene: TRBV7-9; d_gene: NA; j_gene: TRBJ1-4; abundance: NA; len: 16; CDR3nt: TGTGCCAGCAGCTTAGGAGAGGGACTCCGGAGGGAAAAACTGTTTTTT; CDR3aa: CASSLGEGLRREKLFF
v_gene: TRBV5-1; d_gene: NA; j_gene: TRBJ1-2; abundance: NA; len: 16; CDR3nt: TGCGCCAGCAGCTTATACAAGGGCGCGGGGAACTATGGCTACACCTTC; CDR3aa: CASSLYKGAGNYGYTF
v_gene: TRBV7-8; d_gene: TRBD1; j_gene: TRBJ1-1; abundance: NA; len: 14; CDR3nt: TGTGCCAGCAGCAAGGACAGGATGAACACTGAAGCTTTCTTT; CDR3aa: CASSKDRMNTEAFF
v_gene: TRBV18; d_gene: TRBD2; j_gene: TRBJ2-1; abundance: NA; len: 15; CDR3nt: TGTGCCAGCTCACCACGACTAGCTGACGACAATGAGCAGTTCTTC; CDR3aa: CASSPRLADDNEQFF
v_gene: TRBV11-2; d_gene: TRBD1; j_gene: TRBJ1-2; abundance: few; len: 18; CDR3nt: TGTGCCAGCAGTCCTACCCTGGGACAGAAACTTATGAACTATGGCTACACCTTC; CDR3aa: CASSPTLGQKLMNYGYTF
v_gene: TRBV7-3; d_gene: NA; j_gene: TRBJ2-1; abundance: NA; len: 18; CDR3nt: TGTGCCAGCAGCTTAAGGGGCCCGCCTAGTTCCTCCTACAATGAGCAGTTCTTC; CDR3aa: CASSLRGPPSSSYNEQFF
v_gene: TRBV19; d_gene: TRBD2; j_gene: TRBJ2-7; abundance: NA; len: 17; CDR3nt: TGTGCCAGTAGTATAACGGGACTAGCGGGCTACTCCTACGAGCAGTACTTC; CDR3aa: CASSITGLAGYSYEQYF
v_gene: TRBV18; d_gene: NA; j_gene: TRBJ2-2; abundance: NA; len: 15; CDR3nt: TGTGCCAGCTCACCAAGCGGCCTGGGCACCGGGGAGCTGTTTTTT; CDR3aa: CASSPSGLGTGELFF
v_gene: TRBV14; d_gene: NA; j_gene: TRBJ1-3; abundance: NA; len: 12; CDR3nt: TGTGCCAGCAGTCCCAGGGGAAACACCATATATTTT; CDR3aa: CASSPRGNTIYF
v_gene: TRBV4-2; d_gene: TRBD2; j_gene: TRBJ2-5; abundance: NA; len: 16; CDR3nt: TGTGCCAGCAGCCACCGCAGACTAGCGGTACAAGAGACCCAGTACTTC; CDR3aa: CASSHRRLAVQETQYF
v_gene: TRBV9; d_gene: TRBD1; j_gene: TRBJ1-2; abundance: NA; len: 15; CDR3nt: TGTGCCAGCAGCGTAGATCGGACAGGGGCCTATGGCTACACCTTC; CDR3aa: CASSVDRTGAYGYTF
v_gene: TRBV2; d_gene: NA; j_gene: TRBJ2-7; abundance: NA; len: 13; CDR3nt: TGTGCCAGCAGCTCTTTGGAGAACTACGAGCAGTACTTC; CDR3aa: CASSSLENYEQYF
v_gene: TRBV6-1; d_gene: NA; j_gene: TRBJ2-5; abundance: NA; len: 14; CDR3nt: TGTGCCAGCAGTGAATATAGAAGTCCGGAGACCCAGTACTTC; CDR3aa: CASSEYRSPETQYF
v_gene: TRBV11-2; d_gene: TRBD1; j_gene: TRBJ2-1; abundance: NA; len: 12; CDR3nt: TGTGCCAGCAGCCAACAGGGGACTGAGCAGTTCTTC; CDR3aa: CASSQQGTEQFF
v_gene: TRBV5-6; d_gene: TRBD1; j_gene: TRBJ2-3; abundance: NA; len: 15; CDR3nt: TGTGCCAGCAGCTTGGACAGGGGGCAAGGAGATACGCAGTATTTT; CDR3aa: CASSLDRGQGDTQYF
v_gene: TRBV7-3; d_gene: NA; j_gene: TRBJ1-2; abundance: NA; len: 15; CDR3nt: TGTGCCAGCAGCTTAACTTCGACAGACACCTATGGCTACACCTTC; CDR3aa: CASSLTSTDTYGYTF
v_gene: TRBV30; d_gene: NA; j_gene: TRBJ1-3; abundance: NA; len: 14; CDR3nt: TGTGCCTGGTTCGCTAGGCTCTCTGGAAACACCATATATTTT; CDR3aa: CAWFARLSGNTIYF
v_gene: TRBV6-1; d_gene: NA; j_gene: TRBJ1-1; abundance: NA; len: 14; CDR3nt: TGTGCCAGCACTCTAAGCCGGACAGACACTGAAGCTTTCTTT; CDR3aa: CASTLSRTDTEAFF
v_gene: TRBV7-3; d_gene: TRBD1; j_gene: TRBJ1-1; abundance: NA; len: 13; CDR3nt: TGTGCCAGCAGCTTGACAGGGTTCACTGAAGCTTTCTTT; CDR3aa: CASSLTGFTEAFF
v_gene: TRBV15; d_gene: NA; j_gene: TRBJ2-7; abundance: NA; len: 15; CDR3nt: TGTGCCACCAGCAGAGAACAGACCCGCGCGTACGAGCAGTACTTC; CDR3aa: CATSREQTRAYEQYF
v_gene: TRBV15; d_gene: TRBD1; j_gene: TRBJ2-7; abundance: NA; len: 16; CDR3nt: TGTGCCACCAGCAGAGAACTGGACAGGGGGACCTACGAGCAGTACTTC; CDR3aa: CATSRELDRGTYEQYF
v_gene: TRBV18; d_gene: NA; j_gene: TRBJ2-1; abundance: NA; len: 14; CDR3nt: TGTGCCAGCTCACCGGAGACAGGCCCTAATGAGCAGTTCTTC; CDR3aa: CASSPETGPNEQFF
v_gene: TRBV30; d_gene: NA; j_gene: TRBJ1-5; abundance: NA; len: 13; CDR3nt: TGTGCCTGTGCTAGGGAGAGCAATCAGCCCCAGCATTTT; CDR3aa: CACARESNQPQHF
v_gene: TRBV19; d_gene: TRBD1; j_gene: TRBJ1-1; abundance: NA; len: 16; CDR3nt: TGTGCCAGTAGTGCCCGACAGGGGAAGGAGAACACTGAAGCTTTCTTT; CDR3aa: CASSARQGKENTEAFF
v_gene: TRBV5-4; d_gene: NA; j_gene: TRBJ1-1; abundance: once; len: 13; CDR3nt: TGTGCCAGCAGCTTACAACTGAACACTGAAGCTTTCTTT; CDR3aa: CASSLQLNTEAFF
v_gene: TRBV18; d_gene: NA; j_gene: TRBJ2-7; abundance: NA; len: 13; CDR3nt: TGTGCCAGCTCCCCTCCAGGGGACTACGAGCAGTACTTC; CDR3aa: CASSPPGDYEQYF
v_gene: TRBV6-1; d_gene: TRBD1; j_gene: TRBJ1-6; abundance: NA; len: 15; CDR3nt: TGTGCCAGCAGTGAAAGGGGGACAGGAAATTCACCCCTCCACTTT; CDR3aa: CASSERGTGNSPLHF